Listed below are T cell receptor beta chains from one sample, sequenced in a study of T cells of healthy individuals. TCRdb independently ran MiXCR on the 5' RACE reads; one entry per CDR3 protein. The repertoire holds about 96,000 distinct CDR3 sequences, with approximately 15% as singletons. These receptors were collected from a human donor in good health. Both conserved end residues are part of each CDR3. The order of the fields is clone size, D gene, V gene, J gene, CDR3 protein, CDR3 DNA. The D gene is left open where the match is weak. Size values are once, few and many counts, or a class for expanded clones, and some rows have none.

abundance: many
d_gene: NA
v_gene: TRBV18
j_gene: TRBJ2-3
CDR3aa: CASSSRWGEDTQYF
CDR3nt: TGTGCCAGCTCATCTCGCTGGGGGGAAGATACGCAGTATTTT

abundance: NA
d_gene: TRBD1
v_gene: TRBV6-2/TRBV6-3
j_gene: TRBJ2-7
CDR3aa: CASSYPGQAVRYEQYF
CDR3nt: TGTGCCAGCAGTTACCCCGGACAGGCTGTACGCTACGAGCAGTACTTC

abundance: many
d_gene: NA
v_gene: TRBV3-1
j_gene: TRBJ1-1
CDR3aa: CASSHGGLNTEAFF
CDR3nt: TGTGCCAGCAGCCACGGGGGTTTGAACACTGAAGCTTTCTTT

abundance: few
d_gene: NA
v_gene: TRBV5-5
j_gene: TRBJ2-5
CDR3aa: CASSLVVGRLQETQYF
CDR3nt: TGTGCCAGCAGCTTGGTAGTCGGAAGGCTACAAGAGACCCAGTACTTC

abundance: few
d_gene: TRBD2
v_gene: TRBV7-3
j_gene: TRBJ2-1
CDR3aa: CASSLTPRLAGGRYNEQFF
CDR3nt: TGTGCCAGCAGCTTAACGCCCAGACTAGCGGGGGGGCGTTACAATGAGCAGTTCTTC

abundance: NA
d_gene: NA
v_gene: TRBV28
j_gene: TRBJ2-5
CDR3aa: CASKEHMSQETQYF
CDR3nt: TGTGCCAGCAAGGAGCACATGAGTCAAGAGACCCAGTACTTC

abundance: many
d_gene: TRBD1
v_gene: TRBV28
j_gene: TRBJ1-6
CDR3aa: CASSIDSTGNNSPLHF
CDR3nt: TGTGCCAGCAGTATCGACTCGACAGGGAATAATTCACCCCTCCACTTT

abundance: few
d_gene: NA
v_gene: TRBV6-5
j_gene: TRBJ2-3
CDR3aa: CASSYRSVSTDTQYF
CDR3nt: TGTGCCAGCAGTTACCGCAGCGTTAGCACAGATACGCAGTATTTT

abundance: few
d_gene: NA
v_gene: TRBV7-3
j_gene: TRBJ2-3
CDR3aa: CASSWAGATDTQYF
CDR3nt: TGTGCCAGCAGCTGGGCGGGGGCCACAGATACGCAGTATTTT

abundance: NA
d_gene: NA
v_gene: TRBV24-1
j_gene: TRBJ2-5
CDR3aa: CATSDGLAQQTQYF
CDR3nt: TGTGCCACCAGTGATGGTCTAGCGCAACAGACCCAGTACTTC

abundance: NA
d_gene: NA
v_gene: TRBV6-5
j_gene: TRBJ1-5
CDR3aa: CASSRTGDQPQHF
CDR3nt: TGTGCCAGCAGTCGGACTGGTGATCAGCCCCAGCATTTT

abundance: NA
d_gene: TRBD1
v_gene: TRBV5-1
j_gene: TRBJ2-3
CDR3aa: CASGWTGTITDTQYF
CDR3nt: TGCGCCAGCGGATGGACAGGGACCATCACAGATACGCAGTATTTT

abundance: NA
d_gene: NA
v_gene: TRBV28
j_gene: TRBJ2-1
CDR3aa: CASSVWGPSYNEQFF
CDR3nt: TGTGCCAGCAGTGTCTGGGGTCCCTCCTACAATGAGCAGTTCTTC

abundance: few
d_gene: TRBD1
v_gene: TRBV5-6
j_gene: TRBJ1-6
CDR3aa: CASSLEGTGYSPLHF
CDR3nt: TGTGCCAGCAGCTTGGAAGGGACAGGGTACTCACCCCTCCACTTT

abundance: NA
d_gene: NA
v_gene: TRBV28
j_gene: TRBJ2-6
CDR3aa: CASSLSGTGANVLTF
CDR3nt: TGTGCCAGCAGTTTATCAGGTACCGGGGCCAACGTCCTGACTTTC

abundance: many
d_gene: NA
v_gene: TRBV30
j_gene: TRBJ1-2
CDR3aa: CAWRLRGPNYGYTF
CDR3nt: TGTGCCTGGAGGTTGAGGGGTCCTAACTATGGCTACACCTTC

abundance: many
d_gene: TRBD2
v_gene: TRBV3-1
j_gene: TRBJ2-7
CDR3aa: CASSQGTSGVGKQYF
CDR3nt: TGTGCCAGCAGCCAAGGGACTAGCGGGGTTGGGAAGCAGTACTTC

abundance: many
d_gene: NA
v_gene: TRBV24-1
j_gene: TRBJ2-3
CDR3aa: CATSDAGDTQYF
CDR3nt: TGTGCCACCAGTGATGCTGGGGATACGCAGTATTTT

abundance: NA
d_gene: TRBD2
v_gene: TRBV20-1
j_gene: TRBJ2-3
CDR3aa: CSAGGGGESTDTQYF
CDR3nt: TGCAGTGCTGGAGGTGGGGGGGAGTCCACAGATACGCAGTATTTT

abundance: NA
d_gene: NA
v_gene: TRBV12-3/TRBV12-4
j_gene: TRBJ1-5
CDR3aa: CASSRGSHQPQHF
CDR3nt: TGTGCCAGCAGCCGGGGGTCCCATCAGCCCCAGCATTTT

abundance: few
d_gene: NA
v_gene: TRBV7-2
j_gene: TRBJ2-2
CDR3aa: CASSLEGTSDPGELFF
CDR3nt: TGTGCCAGCAGCTTAGAGGGTACATCCGATCCCGGGGAGCTGTTTTTT

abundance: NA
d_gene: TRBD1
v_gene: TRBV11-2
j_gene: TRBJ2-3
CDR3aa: CASSTLGTGSTDTQYF
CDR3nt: TGTGCCAGCAGCACACTTGGGACAGGGAGCACAGATACGCAGTATTTT

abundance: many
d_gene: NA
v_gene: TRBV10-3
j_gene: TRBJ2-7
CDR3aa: CAISASYEQYF
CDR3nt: TGTGCCATCAGTGCGTCCTACGAGCAGTACTTC

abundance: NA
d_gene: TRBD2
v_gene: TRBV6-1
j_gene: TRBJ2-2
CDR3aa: CASSLWRGGRTGELFF
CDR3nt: TGTGCCAGCAGTTTATGGCGGGGGGGCCGCACCGGGGAGCTGTTTTTT

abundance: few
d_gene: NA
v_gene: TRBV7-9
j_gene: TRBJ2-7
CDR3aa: CASSLAAMGLGLEQYF
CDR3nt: TGTGCCAGCAGCTTAGCGGCCATGGGCCTTGGACTCGAGCAGTACTTC

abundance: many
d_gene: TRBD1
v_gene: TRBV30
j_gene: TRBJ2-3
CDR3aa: CAWTRQGGITDTQYF
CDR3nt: TGTGCCTGGACCCGACAGGGGGGAATCACAGATACGCAGTATTTT

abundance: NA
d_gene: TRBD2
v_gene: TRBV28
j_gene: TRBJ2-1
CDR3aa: CASSGLPGLAGGQSYNEQFF
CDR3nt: TGTGCCAGCAGTGGACTCCCGGGACTAGCGGGAGGGCAATCCTACAATGAGCAGTTCTTC

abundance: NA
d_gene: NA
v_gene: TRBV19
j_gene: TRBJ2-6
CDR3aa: CASTEHTPDIGANVLTF
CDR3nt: TGTGCCAGTACCGAGCATACCCCCGATATTGGGGCCAACGTCCTGACTTTC

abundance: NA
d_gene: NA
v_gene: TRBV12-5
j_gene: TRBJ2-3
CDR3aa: CASGLGGDTQYF
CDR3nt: TGTGCTAGTGGTTTAGGTGGGGATACGCAGTATTTT

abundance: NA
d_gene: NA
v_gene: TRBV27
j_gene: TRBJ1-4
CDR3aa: CASTKWGANEKLFF
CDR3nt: TGTGCCAGCACCAAGTGGGGTGCTAATGAAAAACTGTTTTTT

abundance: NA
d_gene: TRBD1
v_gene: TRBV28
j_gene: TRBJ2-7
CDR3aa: CASSLLSGQGSSYEQYF
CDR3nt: TGTGCCAGCAGTCTCCTTTCGGGACAGGGGAGCTCCTACGAGCAGTACTTC

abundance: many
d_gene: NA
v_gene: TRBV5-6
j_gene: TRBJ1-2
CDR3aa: CASSRGEASNYGYTF
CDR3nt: TGTGCCAGCAGCAGGGGAGAGGCTTCTAACTATGGCTACACCTTC

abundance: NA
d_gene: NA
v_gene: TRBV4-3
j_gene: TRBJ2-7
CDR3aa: CASSQDHRAAGDEQYF
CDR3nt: TGCGCCAGCAGCCAAGACCACAGGGCCGCGGGGGACGAGCAGTACTTC

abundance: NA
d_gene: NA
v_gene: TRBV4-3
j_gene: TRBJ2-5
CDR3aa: CASSLGVGSQETQYF
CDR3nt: TGCGCCAGCAGCCTGGGGGTGGGTTCCCAAGAGACCCAGTACTTC

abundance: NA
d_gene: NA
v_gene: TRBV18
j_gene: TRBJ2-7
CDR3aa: CASSPSRQYEQYF
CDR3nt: TGTGCCAGCTCTCCTAGCCGGCAATACGAGCAGTACTTC

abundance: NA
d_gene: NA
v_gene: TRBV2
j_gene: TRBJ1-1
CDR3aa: CASSYRMNTEAFF
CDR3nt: TGTGCCAGCAGTTACAGGATGAACACTGAAGCTTTCTTT

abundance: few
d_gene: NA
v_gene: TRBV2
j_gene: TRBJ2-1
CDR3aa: CASSVSSGIHEQFF
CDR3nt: TGTGCCAGCAGTGTAAGTTCTGGTATTCATGAGCAGTTCTTC

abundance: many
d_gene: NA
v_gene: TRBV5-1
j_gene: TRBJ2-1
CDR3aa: CASSFGGVKGIYNEQFF
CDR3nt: TGCGCCAGCAGCTTTGGCGGGGTCAAAGGGATCTACAATGAGCAGTTCTTC

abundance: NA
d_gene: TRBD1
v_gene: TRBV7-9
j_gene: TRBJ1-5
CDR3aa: CASSTDRGYQPQHF
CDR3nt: TGTGCCAGCAGCACCGACAGGGGATATCAGCCCCAGCATTTT

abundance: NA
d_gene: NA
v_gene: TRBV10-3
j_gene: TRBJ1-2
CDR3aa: CAINERGSGHGYTF
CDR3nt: TGTGCCATCAATGAGAGGGGATCGGGGCATGGCTACACCTTC

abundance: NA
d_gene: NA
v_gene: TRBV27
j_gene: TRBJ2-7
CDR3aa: CASSPGYYEQYF
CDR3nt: TGTGCCAGCAGTCCGGGGTACTACGAGCAGTACTTC

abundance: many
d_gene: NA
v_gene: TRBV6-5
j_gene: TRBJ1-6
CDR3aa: CASSYFGGVNSPLHF
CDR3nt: TGTGCCAGCAGTTACTTCGGGGGAGTAAATTCACCCCTCCACTTT

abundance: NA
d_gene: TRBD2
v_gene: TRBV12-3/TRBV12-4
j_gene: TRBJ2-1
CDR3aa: CASSFSGRSYNEQFF
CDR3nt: TGTGCCAGCAGTTTCAGCGGGAGGAGTTACAATGAGCAGTTCTTC

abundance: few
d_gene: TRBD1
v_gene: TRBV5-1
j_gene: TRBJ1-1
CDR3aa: CASTLGQGGNPEAFF
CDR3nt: TGCGCCAGCACGCTTGGACAGGGCGGGAATCCTGAAGCTTTCTTT

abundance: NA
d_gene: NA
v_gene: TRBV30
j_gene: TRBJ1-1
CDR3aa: CAWTVDRSNTEAFF
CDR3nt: TGTGCCTGGACGGTGGACAGATCAAACACTGAAGCTTTCTTT

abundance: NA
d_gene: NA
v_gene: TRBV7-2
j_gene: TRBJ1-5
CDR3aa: CASSSTLNSNQPQHF
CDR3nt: TGTGCCAGCAGCTCGACATTGAATAGCAATCAGCCCCAGCATTTT

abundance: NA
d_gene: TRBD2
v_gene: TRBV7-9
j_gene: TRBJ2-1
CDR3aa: CASSTEWREEQFF
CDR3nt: TGTGCCAGCAGCACCGAGTGGCGGGAGGAGCAGTTCTTC

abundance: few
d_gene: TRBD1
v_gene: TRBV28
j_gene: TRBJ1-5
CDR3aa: CATDGTGNSNQPQHF
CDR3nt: TGTGCCACCGATGGGACAGGGAATAGCAATCAGCCCCAGCATTTT

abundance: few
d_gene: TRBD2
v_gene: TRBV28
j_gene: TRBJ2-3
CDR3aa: CASSLFPSGGARTDTQYF
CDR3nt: TGTGCCAGCAGTTTATTCCCTAGCGGGGGGGCCAGAACAGATACGCAGTATTTT

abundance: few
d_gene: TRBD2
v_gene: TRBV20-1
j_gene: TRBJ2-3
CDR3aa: CSATTSGLTDTQYF
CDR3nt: TGCAGTGCTACGACTAGCGGCCTGACAGATACGCAGTATTTT

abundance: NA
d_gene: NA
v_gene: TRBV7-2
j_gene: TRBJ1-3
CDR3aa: CASSLGTVLSGNIIYF
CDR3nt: TGTGCCAGCAGCTTGGGGACGGTCCTCTCTGGAAACATCATATATTTT

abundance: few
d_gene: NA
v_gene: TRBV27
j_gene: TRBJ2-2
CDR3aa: CASRRGLLPNTGELFF
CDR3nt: TGTGCCAGCCGCCGGGGACTTCTTCCCAACACCGGGGAGCTGTTTTTT

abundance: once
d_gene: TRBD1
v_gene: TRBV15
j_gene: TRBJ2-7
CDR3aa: CATSRGQGLYEQYF
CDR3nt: TGTGCCACCAGCAGGGGACAGGGGCTTTACGAGCAGTACTTC

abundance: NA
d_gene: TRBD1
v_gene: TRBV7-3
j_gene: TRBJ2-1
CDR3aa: CASSLKKEGAVREQFF
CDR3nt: TGTGCCAGCAGCTTAAAAAAAGAGGGGGCGGTAAGGGAGCAGTTCTTC

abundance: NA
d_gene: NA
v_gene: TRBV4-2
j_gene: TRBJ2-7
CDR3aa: CVSSQDMMDPFLSYEQYF
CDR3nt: TGTGTCAGCAGCCAAGATATGATGGACCCTTTCCTCTCCTACGAGCAGTACTTC

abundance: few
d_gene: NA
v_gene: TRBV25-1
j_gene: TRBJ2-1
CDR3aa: CASSEWYGSFDNEQFF
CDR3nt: TGTGCCAGCAGTGAATGGTATGGGAGTTTCGACAATGAGCAGTTCTTC